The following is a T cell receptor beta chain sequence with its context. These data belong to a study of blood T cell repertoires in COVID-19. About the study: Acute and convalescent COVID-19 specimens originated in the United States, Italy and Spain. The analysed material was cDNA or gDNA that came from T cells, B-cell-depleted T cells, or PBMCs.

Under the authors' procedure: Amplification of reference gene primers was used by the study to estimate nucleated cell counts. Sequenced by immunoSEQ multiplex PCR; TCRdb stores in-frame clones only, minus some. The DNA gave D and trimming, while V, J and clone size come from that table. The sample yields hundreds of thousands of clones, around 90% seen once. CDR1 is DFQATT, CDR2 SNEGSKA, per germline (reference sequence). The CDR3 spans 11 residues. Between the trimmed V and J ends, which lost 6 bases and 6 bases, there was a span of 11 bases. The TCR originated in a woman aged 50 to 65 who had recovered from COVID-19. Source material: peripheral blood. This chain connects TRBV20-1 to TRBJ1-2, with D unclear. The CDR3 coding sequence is TGCAGTGCCTTAAACCTAAATGGCTACACCTTC. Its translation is CSALNLNGYTF.